Only one count was recorded for the clone carrying this TCR beta chain. Naive CD8 cells lacked CD45RO and underwent positive selection for CCR7, leaving out terminally differentiated effector memory CD45RA+ cells. Authors' processing steps: ImmunoSEQ output held junction-only sequences without quality scores, so filtering differed. TCRdb's copy holds only in-frame clones and misses some; the assay was immunoSEQ multiplex PCR. D and trimming were read from the DNA, whereas the V and J calls and clone size are those reported in that table. Here the sample spans approximately 810,000 clones, roughly 92% being singletons. The source of the sample is a study of shared clonotypes between healthy human individuals. Trimming took 2 bases from V and 4 from J, leaving 17 bases between them. Germline CDR1 and CDR2: SGHTA and FQGNSA. The CDR3 sequence is 16 residues long.

The sequenced sample consisted of naive CD8+ T cells sorted from blood. The clonotype originates from a man younger than 45 in good health. This rearrangement joins TRBV7-2 to TRBJ2-5, with D perhaps TRBD2 (6 bases). CDR3 nucleotides: TGTGCCAGCAGCTTATTAGTGGGAGGTTCGGTAGAGACCCAGTACTTC. Protein product: CASSLLVGGSVETQYF.